These 30 T cell receptor beta chains were all obtained from the same sample, sequenced in a study of identical twins (dated by TCRdb to about 2016). The library was made by 5' RACE. The listed sequencing device is Illumina HiSeq 2000. TCRdb reprocessed the public reads (quality trimming at Q25 with fastp, clone calling with MiXCR) and kept in-frame beta chains. Rows with a matching CDR3 protein are joined into one entry that keeps the most common DNA and genes. This sample is represented by hundreds of thousands of distinct CDR3 sequences; around 12% of them were singletons. The ten top clones hold just over 7% of the sample. The same specimen was also included in a second study, on yellow fever vaccine responses in identical twins.

Material: CD8+ T cells sorted from blood. The source of these receptors is a woman aged 18-30 years in good health.

In this sample, this clonotype turned up many times. The rearrangement uses TRBV12-3 or TRBV12-4 and TRBJ2-3; maybe TRBD1 (5 bases). The CDR3 has 15 amino acids. Trimming took off 1 base at V and 5 bases at J, with 13 bases between the two ends. For the CDR3, the DNA is TGTGCCAGCAGTTTAGGGACATTTTTCCGAGATACGCAGTATTTT. This sequence encodes CASSLGTFFRDTQYF.

This clonotype was detected a few times. The V gene is TRBV24-1, the J gene TRBJ2-3; 8 nucleotides line up with TRBD2. CDR1 and CDR2 (germline): KGHDR, SFDVKD. The CDR3 is 16 amino acids. The ends lost 7 bases at V and 7 bases at J; junction bases unmatched: 15. Here the CDR3 reads CATSRGGSGEENTQYF. Written as DNA, the CDR3 is TGTGCCACCAGCCGCGGCGGTAGCGGGGAGGAGAATACGCAGTATTTT.

This clonotype was recorded at least ten times. V is TRBV7-9 and J is TRBJ2-7; maybe TRBD2 (6 bases). Germline-derived CDR1 and CDR2 are SEHNR and FQNEAQ (reference sequence). This CDR3 is built from 14 residues. The V gene lost 1 base and the J gene lost 4 bases, with 11 bases spanning the gap. As DNA, the CDR3 is TGTGCCAGCAGCTTAGTGGGAGGCCCTTACGAGCAGTACTTC. Its translation: CASSLVGGPYEQYF.

This clonotype was found many times. The V and J genes are TRBV4-1 and TRBJ2-7; a weak D match, TRBD2 (5 bases). Trimming shortened V by 1 base and J by 2 bases, and 12 bases separated the two germline ends. CDR1 is MGHRA and CDR2 is YSYEKL in the germline V gene. This CDR3 is 15 amino acids long. For the CDR3, the DNA is TGCGCCAGCAGCCAAGGTGGCGGGCCTACCTACGAGCAGTACTTC. It is translated as CASSQGGGPTYEQYF.

The V gene is TRBV4-1, the J gene TRBJ1-1, with no clear D. This CDR3 is built from 15 residues. The germline V and J ends were trimmed by 0 bases and 2 bases, with 10 bases remaining between them. Germline CDR1 is MGHRA and CDR2 is YSYEKL. The CDR3 sequence is CASSQEEHPNTEAFF. CDR3 nucleotide sequence: TGCGCCAGCAGCCAAGAGGAACACCCTAACACTGAAGCTTTCTTT.

This clonotype was recorded a few times. This sequence joins TRBV12-3 or TRBV12-4 and TRBJ2-1; D may be TRBD2 (5 bases). The CDR3 has 15 amino acids. Trimming left V 5 bases short and J 6 bases short, with 17 bases between. The chain's CDR3 is CASSHPRTGLNEQFF. In DNA, the CDR3 is TGTGCCAGCAGTCACCCAAGGACTGGCCTCAATGAGCAGTTCTTC.

V and J are TRBV5-6 and TRBJ1-2; no definite D call. Trimming left V 0 bases short and J 4 bases short, with 10 bases between. Germline V gives CDR1 SGHDT, CDR2 YYEEEE. The CDR3 contains 14 residues. In DNA form, the CDR3 reads TGTGCCAGCAGCTTGGACCACAGCCTCTATGGCTACACCTTC. It translates to CASSLDHSLYGYTF. Based on the CDR3 plus reference TRBV5-6 and TRBJ1-2, the full variable domain is DAGVTQSPTHLIKTRGQQVTLRCSPKSGHDTVSWYQQALGQGPQFIFQYYEEEERQRGNFPDRFSGHQFPNYSSELNVNALLLGDSALYLCASSLDHSLYGYTFGSGTRLTVV.

This clonotype was detected a few times. The chain joins TRBV6-1 to TRBJ2-7, with 10 bases lining up with TRBD2. Looked up from germline, CDR1 is MNHNS and CDR2 is SASEGT. The CDR3 is 17 amino acids. V shed 4 bases, J shed 1 base, and the junction held 10 bases outside the gene matches. The CDR3 loop is CASSGLERGGFSYEQYV. The CDR3 coding sequence is TGTGCCAGCAGTGGCCTGGAGCGGGGGGGCTTTTCCTACGAGCAGTACGTC.

The CDR3 DNA follows: TGTGCCAGCAGTTTTATGGGACGAGACCAAGAGACCCAGTACTTC. Translating it yields CASSFMGRDQETQYF. The V gene is TRBV12-3 or TRBV12-4, the J gene TRBJ2-5; D may correspond to TRBD1 or TRBD2 (5 bases each). V lost 3 bases, J lost 0 bases, and 11 bases lay in between. CDR3 size: 15 residues.

The chain uses TRBV2 and TRBJ2-3; 7 bases fit TRBD2. V was clipped by 4 bases and J by 2 bases; unmatched bases: 12. Germline lookup yields CDR1 SNHLY and CDR2 FYNNEI. The CDR3 is 17 amino acids. The CDR3 DNA is TGTGCCAGCAGTGGACTAGCTGTGTCGACAGTCACAGATACGCAGTATTTT. Translating it yields CASSGLAVSTVTDTQYF. The full variable domain, its missing parts supplied by reference TRBV2 and TRBJ2-3, is EPEVTQTPSHQVTQMGQEVILRCVPISNHLYFYWYRQILGQKVEFLVSFYNNEISEKSEIFDDQFSVERPDGSNFTLKIRSTKLEDSAMYFCASSGLAVSTVTDTQYFGPGTRLTVL.

The table lists this clonotype with a few counts. The chain joins TRBV2 to TRBJ2-5; unclear D gene. In germline, CDR1 is SNHLY, CDR2 FYNNEI. The CDR3 is 16 amino acids. V gave up 1 base and J gave up 1 base, with 13 bases separating them. This CDR3 is CASSEGVVSLQETQYF. The CDR3 region has the DNA TGTGCCAGCAGTGAAGGTGTCGTATCCCTCCAAGAGACCCAGTACTTC.

This clonotype was recorded a few times. The chain couples TRBV11-1 to TRBJ2-1, with D unclear. The CDR3 is 19 residues long. In germline, CDR1 is SGHAT, CDR2 FQDESV (reference sequence). V lost 0 bases and J lost 12, with 30 bases in between. This CDR3 is CASSLARVGGGNYTMRQFF. For the CDR3, the DNA is TGTGCCAGCAGCTTAGCCCGGGTGGGTGGCGGAAACTATACAATGAGGCAGTTCTTC. Full variable domain (remainder filled in from reference TRBV11-1 and TRBJ2-1): EAEVAQSPRYKITEKSQAVAFWCDPISGHATLYWYRQILGQGPELLVQFQDESVVDDSQLPKDRFSAERLKGVDSTLKIQPAELGDSAMYLCASSLARVGGGNYTMRQFFGPGTRLTVL.

Only a few counts were recorded for this clonotype. The rearrangement joins TRBV7-6 to TRBJ2-5, with D unclear. The length of the CDR3 is 12 residues. V lost 5 bases to trimming and J lost 4 bases, with 8 bases between them. Germline loops: CDR1 SGHVS, CDR2 FNYEAQ. CDR3 coding DNA: TGTGCCAGCAGCGAGACGGGAGAGACCCAGTACTTC. Its translation is CASSETGETQYF.

This clonotype was counted a few times. The chain has TRBV20-1 and TRBJ2-3, with 7 bases aligning to TRBD1. The CDR3 covers 18 residues. Germline-derived CDR1 and CDR2 are DFQATT and SNEGSKA (reference sequence). J was trimmed by 4 bases and V by 3 bases; bases with no gene match: 19. The CDR3 bases are TGCAGTGCTAGGGGGCCCCGAAAAAGACAGGGCTGGGCAGATACGCAGTATTTT. Translated: CSARGPRKRQGWADTQYF.

The DNA for the CDR3 is TGTGCCACCAGCGGTGACCTCAACCCCTACAATGAGCAGTTCTTC. Its translation: CATSGDLNPYNEQFF. This chain uses TRBV15 with TRBJ2-1, with D unresolved. V was trimmed by 5 bases and J by 2 bases, leaving 13 bases between them. The CDR3 consists of 15 residues. Germline CDR1 LNHNV, CDR2 YYDKDF (reference sequence).

This clonotype was found once. The rearrangement joins TRBV6-4 to TRBJ2-1, with 9 positions matching TRBD2. The V gene end was trimmed by 3 bases and the J gene end by 9 bases; junction bases not matched to a gene: 3. The CDR3 is made up of 13 amino acids. The germline gives CDR1 MRHNA, CDR2 SNTAGT. The CDR3 reads CASSDRTSAEQFF. In DNA form, the CDR3 reads TGTGCCAGCAGTGATCGGACTAGCGCTGAGCAGTTCTTC.

The chain has TRBV6-1 and TRBJ2-2; D unresolved. Trimming left V 1 base short and J 0 bases short, with 9 bases between. The CDR3 totals 16 residues. In germline, CDR1 is MNHNS, CDR2 SASEGT. The CDR3 DNA reads as TGTGCCAGCAGTGAAGGATGGGCGACGAACACCGGGGAGCTGTTTTTT. It encodes CASSEGWATNTGELFF.

The chain is built from TRBV10-1 and TRBJ2-1; weak D call: TRBD2 (5 bases). Trimming removed 6 bases at V and 2 bases at J, with 11 bases between. Germline V gene sequence: CDR1 WNHNN, CDR2 SYGVQD (reference sequence). The CDR3 totals 14 residues. CDR3 sequence: CASSAGRAYNEQFF. The CDR3 DNA reads TGCGCCAGCAGCGCGGGTCGAGCCTACAATGAGCAGTTCTTC.

This clonotype was picked up a small number of times. The chain has TRBV5-1 and TRBJ2-2; D possibly uses TRBD1 or TRBD2 (5 bases each). V was pared by 2 bases and J by 6 bases, with 14 bases between. This CDR3 comprises 15 residues. The V gene's germline CDR1 is SGHRS and CDR2 YFSETQ. DNA of the CDR3: TGCGCCAGCAGCTTCAGGGCTTTGGGGGCCGGGGAGCTGTTTTTT. As protein: CASSFRALGAGELFF.

The chain combines TRBV6-2 or TRBV6-3 with TRBJ2-1, with 7 positions matching TRBD2. Germline V lookup: CDR1 MNHEY, CDR2 SVGEGT. This CDR3 spans 14 amino acids. Trimming took 7 bases from V and 0 from J; bases not matched to a gene: 3. This CDR3 is CASIKRGSYNEQFF. In DNA, the CDR3 is TGTGCCAGCATAAAGCGGGGCTCCTACAATGAGCAGTTCTTC.

The chain employs TRBV4-1 and TRBJ2-7, with D unresolved. The germline V and J ends were trimmed by 0 bases and 4 bases, with 19 bases remaining between them. CDR1 is MGHRA and CDR2 is YSYEKL in the germline V gene. This CDR3 has 17 amino acids. Here the CDR3 reads CASSQDLPSLGIYEQYF. DNA for the CDR3: TGCGCCAGCAGCCAAGATCTACCCTCGCTAGGAATTTACGAGCAGTACTTC.

Details on this clonotype: Possible read error: a much larger clone is one base away. This chain connects TRBV5-1 to TRBJ2-7; 9 nucleotides match TRBD2. The V and J ends lost 0 bases and 3 bases, in that order; junction bases with no gene match: 10. This CDR3 region has 17 residues. In germline, CDR1 is SGHRS, CDR2 YFSETQ. CDR3 sequence (DNA): TGCGCCAGCAGCTTGGCCGGAGCAGCGGGAGGCCGCTACGAGCAGTACTTC. This gives the protein CASSLAGAAGGRYEQYF.

This clonotype was found many times. V is TRBV7-9 and J is TRBJ1-4; D is unresolved. V was trimmed by 1 base and J by 14 bases, leaving 8 bases between them. This CDR3 region has 11 residues. Per germline, CDR1 SEHNR and CDR2 FQNEAQ (reference sequence). The CDR3 reads CASSLGDKLFF. In DNA, the CDR3 is TGTGCCAGCAGCTTAGGAGACAAGCTGTTTTTT.

This clonotype showed up just a few times. The junction and the germline gene differ at one end; a read error may be behind it. The chain employs TRBV13 and TRBJ2-1; the D gene could be TRBD1 or TRBD2 (5 bases each). The length of the CDR3 is 11 residues. CDR1 PRHDT and CDR2 FYEKMQ come from the germline V gene (reference sequence). CDR3 sequence reads: CASSVGGGQFF. CDR3 DNA sequence: TGTGCCAGCAGCGTAGGTGGGGGTCAGTTCTTC.

This chain links TRBV3-1 with TRBJ2-4; D gene ambiguous. V lost 1 base and J 1 base, leaving 5 bases between the germline ends. The CDR3 sequence is 14 residues long. From germline, CDR1 is LGHDT and CDR2 YNNKEL (reference sequence). This CDR3 reads CASSQVGAKNIQYF. CDR3 nucleotides: TGTGCCAGCAGCCAAGTGGGGGCCAAAAACATTCAGTACTTC.

The rearrangement links TRBV7-6 to TRBJ2-7; a possible D gene is TRBD1 (5 bases). From germline, CDR1 is SGHVS and CDR2 FNYEAQ. CDR3 length: 14 residues. V lost 3 bases and J 0 bases, leaving 9 bases between the germline ends. CDR3: CASSLTDSSYEQYF. The CDR3, as DNA: TGTGCCAGCAGCTTGACAGATAGCTCCTACGAGCAGTACTTC.

This clonotype was seen a few times. This rearrangement joins TRBV27 to TRBJ1-4; D is ambiguous. Trimming pared 1 base from V and 7 bases from J, leaving 10 bases between. The germline gives CDR1 MNHEY, CDR2 SMNVEV (reference sequence). The CDR3 totals 14 residues. The CDR3 coding sequence is TGTGCCAGCAGTTTATGGGTAGGAGGTGAAAAACTGTTTTTT. Translating it yields CASSLWVGGEKLFF.

For the CDR3, the DNA is TGTGCCAGCAGTTTATGGGGACAGGAGAACACCGGGGAGCTGTTTTTT. Its protein product is CASSLWGQENTGELFF. The chain recombines TRBV27 with TRBJ2-2; TRBD1 agrees at 8 bases. Germline CDR1 and CDR2: MNHEY and SMNVEV (reference sequence). With 1 base clipped from V and 1 base from J, the junction kept 2 bases outside the gene matches. This CDR3 has 16 residues.

V gene TRBV18 combines with J gene TRBJ2-7; tentatively, D is TRBD1 (5 bases). The CDR3 has 15 amino acids. CDR1 is KGHSH and CDR2 is LQKENI in the germline V gene. V was trimmed by 6 bases and J by 0 bases, leaving 15 bases between them. CDR3 loop: CASSRQGTGSYEQYF. CDR3 DNA: TGTGCCAGCTCGCGTCAGGGAACTGGCTCCTACGAGCAGTACTTC.

Ten or more counts support this clonotype. The J gene is TRBJ1-3, the V gene TRBV4-1, with D perhaps TRBD1 (5 bases). The CDR3 is 15 residues long. V was pared by 3 bases and J by 3 bases, with 12 bases between. Germline CDR1 and CDR2: MGHRA and YSYEKL. The CDR3 spells CASSQEGVVGNTIYF. CDR3 DNA: TGCGCCAGCAGCCAGGAAGGGGTGGTTGGAAACACCATATATTTT.